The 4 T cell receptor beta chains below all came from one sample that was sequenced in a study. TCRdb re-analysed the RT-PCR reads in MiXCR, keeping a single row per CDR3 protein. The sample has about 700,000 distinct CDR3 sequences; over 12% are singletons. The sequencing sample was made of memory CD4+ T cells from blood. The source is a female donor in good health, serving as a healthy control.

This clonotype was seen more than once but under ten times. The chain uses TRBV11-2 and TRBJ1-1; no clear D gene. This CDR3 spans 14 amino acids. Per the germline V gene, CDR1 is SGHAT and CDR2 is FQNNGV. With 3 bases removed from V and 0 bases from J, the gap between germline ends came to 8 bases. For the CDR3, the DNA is TGTGCCAGCAGCTTTGGCAGCTTGAACACTGAAGCTTTCTTT. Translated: CASSFGSLNTEAFF.

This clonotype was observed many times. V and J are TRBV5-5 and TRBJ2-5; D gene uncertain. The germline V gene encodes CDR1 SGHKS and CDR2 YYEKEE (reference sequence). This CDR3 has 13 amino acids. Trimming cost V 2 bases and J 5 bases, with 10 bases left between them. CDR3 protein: CASSFTDGETQYF. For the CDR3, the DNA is TGTGCCAGCAGCTTCACGGACGGGGAGACCCAGTACTTC. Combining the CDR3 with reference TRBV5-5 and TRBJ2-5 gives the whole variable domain DAGVTQSPTHLIKTRGQQVTLRCSPISGHKSVSWYQQVLGQGPQFIFQYYEKEERGRGNFPDRFSARQFPNYSSELNVNALLLGDSALYLCASSFTDGETQYFGPGTRLLVL.

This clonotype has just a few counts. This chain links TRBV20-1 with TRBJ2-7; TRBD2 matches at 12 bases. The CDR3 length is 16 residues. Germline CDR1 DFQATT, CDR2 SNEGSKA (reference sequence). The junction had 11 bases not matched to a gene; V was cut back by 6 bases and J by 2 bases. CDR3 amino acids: CSAPGLAGPNPYEQYF. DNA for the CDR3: TGCAGTGCCCCGGGACTAGCGGGCCCGAACCCCTACGAGCAGTACTTC.

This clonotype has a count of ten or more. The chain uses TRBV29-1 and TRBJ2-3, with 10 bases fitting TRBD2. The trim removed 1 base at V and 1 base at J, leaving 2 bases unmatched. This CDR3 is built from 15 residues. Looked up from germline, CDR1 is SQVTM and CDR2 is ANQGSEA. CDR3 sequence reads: CSVEGTSGGTDTQYF. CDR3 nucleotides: TGCAGCGTTGAAGGGACTAGCGGCGGCACAGATACGCAGTATTTT.